Below are 5 T cell receptor beta chains sequenced from a single sample in a study of blood T cell repertoires in COVID-19. Generated by immunoSEQ multiplex PCR, the TCRdb table keeps only in-frame clones and is missing some. The sample consists of some 340,000 clones, over 75% of them appearing once. Sequences were obtained from PBMCs or T cells enriched from blood (not recorded which). The source is a woman aged 25 to 39 who had recovered from COVID-19.

The genes are TRBV7-9 and TRBJ1-1; D is ambiguous. The CDR3 spans 12 residues. V was cut by 1 base and J by 7 bases, with 7 bases left in between. Germline V gene data show CDR1 as SEHNR and CDR2 as FQNEAQ (reference sequence). CDR3 in DNA: TGTGCCAGCAGCTTAGTCGCAGTTGAAGCTTTCTTT. It codes for CASSLVAVEAFF.

The chain has TRBV9 and TRBJ1-3, with TRBD1 matching 7 bases. The V gene end was trimmed by 4 bases and the J gene end by 4 bases; junction bases not matched to a gene: 8. The CDR3 contains 15 residues. From germline, CDR1 is SGDLS and CDR2 YYNGEE. For the CDR3, the DNA is TGTGCCAGCAGCCTTCGGACAGGTTACGGAAACACCATATATTTT. This encodes CASSLRTGYGNTIYF.

The genes are TRBV6-5 and TRBJ1-1; 10 positions agree with TRBD1. The germline V gene encodes CDR1 MNHEY and CDR2 SVGAGI. J lost 7 bases, V lost 3 bases, and 11 bases had no gene match. The CDR3 covers 16 residues. DNA of the CDR3: TGTGCCAGCAGTTATGGATCGACAGGGGGCTCCGGTGAAGCTTTCTTT. Translation: CASSYGSTGGSGEAFF.

The chain employs TRBV10-3 and TRBJ1-2, with D possibly TRBD1 on 5 matching bases. CDR1 and CDR2 from the germline V gene are ENHRY and SYGVKD. V lost 10 bases, J lost 6 bases, and 21 bases lay in between. CDR3 length: 14 amino acids. DNA for the CDR3: TGTGCCACCGATCGGGGGTATGGAGGTAATGGCTACACCTTC. Translating it yields CATDRGYGGNGYTF.

The chain combines TRBV2 with TRBJ1-5; the match to TRBD1 covers 7 bases. The CDR3 has 16 residues. The trim removed 6 bases at V and 1 base at J, leaving 9 bases unmatched. Per germline, CDR1 SNHLY and CDR2 FYNNEI. The CDR3 DNA sequence: TGTGCCAGCAGAGACTCGACAGGGAGCAGCAATCAGCCCCAGCATTTT. Protein sequence: CASRDSTGSSNQPQHF.